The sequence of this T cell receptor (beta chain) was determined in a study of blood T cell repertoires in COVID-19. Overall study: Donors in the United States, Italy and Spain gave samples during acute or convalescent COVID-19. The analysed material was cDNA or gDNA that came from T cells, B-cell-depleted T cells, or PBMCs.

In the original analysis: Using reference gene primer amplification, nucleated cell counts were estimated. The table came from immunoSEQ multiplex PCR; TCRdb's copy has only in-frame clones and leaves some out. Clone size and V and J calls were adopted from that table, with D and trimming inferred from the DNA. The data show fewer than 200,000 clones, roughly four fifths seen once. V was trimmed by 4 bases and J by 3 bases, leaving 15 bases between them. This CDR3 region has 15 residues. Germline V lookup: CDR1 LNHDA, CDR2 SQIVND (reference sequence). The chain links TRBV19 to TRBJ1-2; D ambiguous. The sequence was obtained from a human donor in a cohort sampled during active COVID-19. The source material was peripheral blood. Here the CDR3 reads CASSSHSATDYGYTF. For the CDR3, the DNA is TGTGCCAGTAGTAGCCATTCGGCCACAGACTATGGCTACACCTTC.